This T cell receptor beta chain appears in the sequencing data of a study of long-term antiretroviral therapy in people with HIV. Study-level findings and limits: Post-treatment diversity went higher with ART but stayed below transplant donor controls. Before ART, certain clones expanded, and these dominated the repertoire at all time points.

This clone appeared once. Its antigen is unknown. Investigators performed immunoSEQ version v3.0 at survey level. The study targeted 40,000-50,000 T-cell genomes per sample in sequencing. Assay used: immunoSEQ multiplex PCR; TCRdb lists only in-frame clones, some missing. This table has tens of thousands of clones, roughly 84% appearing once. The germline CDR1 and CDR2 sequences are SGHNT and YYREEE (reference sequence). V was pared by 4 bases and J by 2 bases, with 12 bases between. This CDR3 region has 14 residues. The gene calls are TRBV5-4 and TRBJ1-1; D unclear. The sequenced sample was unsorted PBMCs, obtained 0.1 years before starting antiretroviral therapy. The clonotype comes from a man younger than 30 with HIV. The CDR3 DNA follows: TGTGCCAGCAGCCCGAAGACACATAACACTGAAGCTTTCTTT. It codes for CASSPKTHNTEAFF.